This T cell receptor (beta chain) emerged from a study of T-cell memory formation after mild COVID-19. TCRalpha and TCRbeta libraries used 5'RACE with constant-segment primers and UMIs. TCRdb analysed the 5' RACE reads with MiXCR anew, one entry per CDR3 protein. The sample carries hundreds of thousands of distinct CDR3 sequences, around a quarter recorded once. Germline lookup yields CDR1 MGHRA and CDR2 YSYEKL. The V and J ends lost 4 bases and 2 bases, in that order; junction bases with no gene match: 5. This CDR3 region has 14 residues. Source material: PBMCs or a T cell subset sorted from them (not recorded which). The chain employs TRBV4-1 and TRBJ2-7; 7 positions match TRBD1. The clonotype originates from an adult woman who had mild COVID-19 (a few samples of this study predate the infection). Cell type and time point are not known. Here the CDR3 reads CASSPFGQAYEQYF. The DNA for the CDR3 is TGCGCCAGCAGCCCTTTCGGACAGGCCTACGAGCAGTACTTC.